What follows is one T cell receptor beta chain and its context. Antigen specificity is unknown. This record comes from a study of cytomegalovirus exposure and HLA in healthy donors. Researchers ran the PCR with 60 Vbeta and 13 Jbeta primers. Profiling relied on immunoSEQ multiplex PCR, and the TCRdb table lists in-frame clones only, not all of them. Seen in this sample are 80,000 to 95,000 clones; the ten most common clones hold around 1.2%. General study findings and limits: An analysis that came later showed most CMV-associated TCR beta chains appearing HLA-restricted.

The CDR3 covers 13 residues. Germline-derived CDR1 and CDR2 are SGHAT and FQNNGV. Between the trimmed V and J ends, which lost 1 base and 6 bases, there was a span of 10 bases. The sequencing sample was made of PBMCs. The chain links TRBV11-2 to TRBJ2-7; D may be TRBD1 (5 bases). The origin of this receptor is a woman in her 30s in good health and CMV-seronegative. The CDR3 DNA sequence: TGTGCCAGCAGCTTAGTCCCAGGGTCCGAGCAGTACTTC. This encodes CASSLVPGSEQYF.